This TCR beta chain was sequenced in a study of blood T cells in healthy people across ages (dated by TCRdb to about 2015). A note on the overall study: In model experiments, template switching captured roughly one uniquely barcoded TCR beta cDNA molecule for every two T cells. The study measured age-related changes in TCR beta repertoire diversity using deep sequencing normalized with unique cDNA molecular identifiers. The donors were divided into four age groups: young (average around 16 years), middle-aged (roughly 40), aged (around 67) and long-lived (about 84). Donors of different ages were randomly distributed across sequencing lanes to avoid experimental bias. The study analyzed two additional independent replicas of 1 million unique cDNA reads from the same blood draw for two donors, one aged 18 to 30 and one aged 80 or older. Here is what the overall study found, with its caveats: The percentage of naive T cells measured by flow cytometry correlated strongly with observed TCR beta diversity. Estimates of total diversity based on one million sequenced T cells were regarded as lower bounds and as underestimates. Because donor CMV infection status was unknown, age-related changes in expanded clonotypes were potentially confounded. Compared with the aged group, more naive CD4+ T cells, fewer expanded clones and increased TCR diversity were shown by the long-lived group, suggesting age selection. Observed TCR beta diversity per million T cells fell roughly linearly with age, and a significant reduction was already apparent by age around 39. Bulk unsorted PBMC profiling prevented conclusive comparison of naive and antigen-experienced compartments.

Donors were 30 to 45 systemically healthy Caucasian individuals from Russia aged roughly 6 to 100 years. About 9.1 milliliters of peripheral blood were collected from each donor into EDTA-treated Vacutainer tubes. PBMCs were isolated by Ficoll-Paque density-gradient centrifugation, with at least 7 million obtained per sample. Total RNA, at least 6 micrograms per sample, was extracted from PBMCs with Trizol reagent. For every donor, an aliquot of PBMCs went through flow cytometry to measure the percentages of naive CD45RAhigh/CD27high T cells. V is pruned by 5 bases and J by 0 bases, leaving 2 bases of the junction without a gene match. Reading from cysteine to phenylalanine, the CDR3 counts 14 amino acids. Only the CDR3 region is kept as DNA, spanning 42 bases read in frame from base 1. CDR1 and CDR2 were assigned from the germline V gene as SGHVS and FNYEAQ. Libraries were constructed by 5' RACE. Sequencing relied on an Illumina HiSeq 2500. A second PCR of roughly 7 to 12 cycles was run with a J-beta primer mix and a sample-barcoded 5' primer. A unique molecular identifier was introduced onto each TCR beta cDNA molecule by a template-switch 5' adaptor carrying 12 random nucleotides. Each sample yielded at least 2.5 million CDR3-containing paired-end reads. All of the RNA was converted into first-strand cDNA using the Mint cDNA synthesis kit, with a TRBC-specific oligonucleotide serving as the primer. All cDNA was treated with uracil-DNA glycosylase and then went through a first 18-cycle PCR with the universal primers M1SS and BC2_uni_R. Regarding the original processing steps: For normalization, 1 million high-quality reads were randomly selected from each sample, with every read carrying a distinct molecular identifier. Reads with shared molecular identifiers were discarded instead of being binned into consensus sequences. MiTCR, set to a Q25 quality threshold and the strictest error-elimination algorithm, was used for CDR3 identification, clonotype clustering and error correction. Lower-bound total TCR beta diversity was estimated with a nonparametric unseen species model using Euler transformation. Clones were called with MiXCR by TCRdb after fastp trimmed the public reads at Q25, and only in-frame beta chains were retained. CDR3 protein duplicates are merged, each entry listing the most common genes and DNA. The V and J calls and clone size come from TCRdb's table, not from the authors' own analysis. The sample table shows 1.5 million to 2 million distinct CDR3 sequences, and roughly a third are seen once. About 11% of the sample comes from the top ten.

Details on this clonotype: The antigen it binds to is not known. Within one base of it there is no much larger clone, and no base qualities were kept.

The chain couples TRBV7-6 to TRBJ2-3; 7 bases in between match TRBD1. The sequence came from a woman aged 30 to 39 in good health. Sample: blood. The encoded CDR3 is CASSIQGSTDTQYF. The DNA is TGTGCCAGCAGCATACAGGGGAGCACAGATACGCAGTATTTT.